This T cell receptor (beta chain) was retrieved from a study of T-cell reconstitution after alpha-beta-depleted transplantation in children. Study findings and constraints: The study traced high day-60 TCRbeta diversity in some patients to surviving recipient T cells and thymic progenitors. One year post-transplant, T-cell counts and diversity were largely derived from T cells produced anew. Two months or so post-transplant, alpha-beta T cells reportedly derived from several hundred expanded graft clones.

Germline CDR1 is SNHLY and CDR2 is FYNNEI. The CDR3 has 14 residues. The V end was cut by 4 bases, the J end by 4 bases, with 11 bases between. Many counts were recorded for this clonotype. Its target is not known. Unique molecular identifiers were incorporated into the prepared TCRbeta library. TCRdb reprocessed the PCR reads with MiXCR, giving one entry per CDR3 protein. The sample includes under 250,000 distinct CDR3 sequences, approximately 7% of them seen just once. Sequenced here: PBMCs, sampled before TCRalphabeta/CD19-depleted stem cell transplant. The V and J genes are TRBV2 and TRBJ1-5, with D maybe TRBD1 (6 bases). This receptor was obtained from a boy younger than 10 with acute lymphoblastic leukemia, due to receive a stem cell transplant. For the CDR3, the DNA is TGTGCCAGCAGTGTGAGGCAGGGGAATCAGCCCCAGCATTTT. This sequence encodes CASSVRQGNQPQHF.